These 7 T cell receptor beta chains were all obtained from the same sample, sequenced in a study of beta chain features in type 1 diabetes. Study-level findings and limits: In every one of the four CD4+ subsets, TCRB CDR3s were moderately but significantly shorter in Type 1 diabetes patients.

What was sequenced were expressed TCRB transcripts, since all of the isolated RNA had been reverse transcribed. Profiled with immunoSEQ multiplex PCR; TCRdb holds only in-frame clones, not every one. The sample consists of fewer than 300,000 clones, around 9.9% of them appearing once. Their target antigens are unknown. The sequencing input was naive CD4+ T cells from blood. The receptors here all came from a man aged 25-45 years with type 1 diabetes.

With respect to this clone: Additional DNA sequences in this sample encode the identical CDR3. V usage is TRBV5-6 and J usage is TRBJ1-2; D is unresolved. The germline CDR1 and CDR2 sequences are SGHDT and YYEEEE. CDR3 length equals 13 residues. The V gene lost 0 bases and the J gene lost 2 bases, with 5 bases spanning the gap. The CDR3 DNA sequence: TGTGCCAGCAGCTTGGGCAGAAACTATGGCTACACCTTC. It specifies CASSLGRNYGYTF.

Only a few counts were recorded for this clone. Because the CDR3's place on the DNA is in doubt, the DNA is left out and the CDR3 is given as listed by TCRdb. This chain uses TRBV27 with TRBJ1-6; TRBD1 is the table's D call, not checked against the DNA. Germline lookup yields CDR1 MNHEY and CDR2 SMNVEV (reference sequence). The CDR3 length equals 15 residues, ends included. The CDR3 spells CASSLVMGLHSPLHF.

The chain is built from TRBV6-5 and TRBJ1-6, with 7 bases identical to TRBD1. V dropped 6 bases and J dropped 13; count of bases not matched to a gene: 12. The CDR3 has 14 residues. Germline V gives CDR1 MNHEY, CDR2 SVGAGI. In DNA form, the CDR3 reads TGTGCCAGCAGAAGGACAGGCCACCTAGACCCCCTCCACTTT. Translation gives CASRRTGHLDPLHF.

The J gene is TRBJ1-5, the V gene TRBV6-5; 8 positions match TRBD1. Trimming at V came to 7 bases and at J to 8 bases, leaving 10 bases not matched to a gene. The CDR3 extends over 14 amino acids. Germline V gene lookup returns CDR1 MNHEY and CDR2 SVGAGI. The CDR3: CASTQGQEEEPQHF. CDR3 DNA sequence: TGTGCCAGCACCCAGGGACAGGAGGAAGAGCCCCAGCATTTT.

This chain links TRBV27 with TRBJ1-2; a weak D match, TRBD1 (6 bases). Trimming cost V 2 bases and J 0 bases, with 16 bases left between them. The CDR3 has 17 residues. Germline CDR1 MNHEY, CDR2 SMNVEV (reference sequence). The CDR3 bases are TGTGCCAGCAGTTTACAGGGTACAGGGTGGGCTAACTATGGCTACACCTTC. Protein: CASSLQGTGWANYGYTF.

V and J are TRBV7-9 and TRBJ2-2; 7 bases are a match to TRBD1. Unmatched junction bases numbered 4, after V lost 6 bases and J lost 0 bases. Germline assignment: CDR1 SEHNR and CDR2 FQNEAQ (reference sequence). The CDR3 spans 15 residues. The CDR3: CASRRQGSNTGELFF. CDR3 sequence (DNA): TGTGCCAGCAGGAGACAGGGTTCGAACACCGGGGAGCTGTTTTTT.

This sequence joins TRBV7-2 and TRBJ1-3, with no clear D. Trimming removed 2 bases at V and 2 bases at J, with 19 bases between. This CDR3 has 18 residues. CDR1 SGHTA and CDR2 FQGNSA come from the germline V gene. CDR3 sequence reads: CASSLSYGALFTGNTIYF. The DNA for the CDR3 is TGTGCCAGCAGCTTATCCTACGGAGCGCTTTTTACTGGAAACACCATATATTTT.